This TCR beta chain is from a study of beta chain features in type 1 diabetes. Heparinised blood was drawn once per donor, averaging about 100 mL. The CDR3 consists of 12 residues. The V and J ends lost 2 bases and 0 bases respectively, with 4 bases between them. Germline CDR1 is SQVTM and CDR2 is ANQGSEA. Expressed TCRB transcripts were sequenced, since all the RNA that had been isolated was reverse transcribed. Clones were read by immunoSEQ multiplex PCR, and TCRdb kept only the in-frame ones, dropping some. The sample includes around 150,000 clones, over 55% seen only once; the top ten take around 0.08%. Regarding the study as a whole: People with Type 1 diabetes carried modestly yet significantly shorter TCRB CDR3s in all four CD4+ subsets. Cells carrying high TCR expression could end up over-represented when cDNA is sequenced.

Worth noting for this clone: Antigen unknown.

This sequence was found in a man in his thirties or forties with type 1 diabetes. V is TRBV29-1 and J is TRBJ1-2; D is undetermined. The sample consisted of naive CD4+ T cells from blood. The CDR3 sequence: CSVEKPNYGYTF. CDR3 bases: TGCAGCGTTGAAAAGCCTAACTATGGCTACACCTTC.